This TCR beta chain stems from a study of blood T cell repertoires in COVID-19. The overall study: COVID-19 samples, acute and convalescent, were from the United States, Italy and Spain. T cells, B-cell-depleted T cells, or PBMCs provided the cDNA or gDNA that served as material.

The CDR3 is 14 residues long. The V segment lost 5 bases and the J segment 5 bases; nucleotides outside the gene matches: 9. Germline CDR1 SGHNT, CDR2 YYREEE (reference sequence). Profiling relied on immunoSEQ multiplex PCR, and the TCRdb table lists in-frame clones only, not all of them. This table has some 90,000 clones, roughly nine tenths appearing once. The sequence was collected from a woman aged 80 or older with active COVID-19. The chain employs TRBV5-4 and TRBJ1-2; 7 bases align to TRBD1. Material for sequencing was peripheral blood. The chain's CDR3 is CASRPTDRAYGYTF. For the CDR3, the DNA is TGTGCCAGCAGACCTACTGACAGGGCTTATGGCTACACCTTC. Full variable domain (missing parts from reference TRBV5-4 and TRBJ1-2): ETGVTQSPTHLIKTRGQQVTLRCSSQSGHNTVSWYQQALGQGPQFIFQYYREEENGRGNFPPRFSGLQFPNYSSELNVNALELDDSALYLCASRPTDRAYGYTFGSGTRLTVV.